The 30 T cell receptor beta chains below were found in one sample sequenced in a study of T cell repertoires in aging, cancer and after chemotherapy. TCR beta rearrangements were amplified from peripheral blood genomic DNA. TRB rearrangements spanning V, D and J were amplified using mixed TRB-A/B primers. TCRdb re-derived calls from the multiplex PCR reads in MiXCR, one entry per CDR3 protein. This table holds 11,000 or so distinct CDR3 sequences, 20% to 30% found once. The sample taken for sequencing was blood. The receptors derive from a human donor in good health.

This clonotype ranks as medium-sized (0.01 to 0.1%). The rearrangement uses TRBV7-3 and TRBJ2-1; 9 nucleotides agree with TRBD2. V was clipped by 5 bases and J by 5 bases; unmatched bases: 7. This CDR3 region has 15 residues. Germline values: CDR1 SGHTA, CDR2 FQGTGA. In nucleotides, the CDR3 is TGTGCCAGCAGCAGGGATGGCGGGGGGGACAATGAGCAGTTCTTC. Its protein product is CASSRDGGGDNEQFF.

V and J are TRBV12-3 or TRBV12-4 and TRBJ1-2; no definite D call. This CDR3 has 15 residues. V gave up 6 bases and J gave up 6 bases, with 20 bases separating them. The CDR3 sequence is CASSQPTQRGNGYTF. CDR3 in DNA: TGTGCCAGCAGCCAACCCACCCAGCGGGGTAATGGCTACACCTTC.

This clonotype qualifies as medium-sized. The CDR3 DNA follows: TGCAGTGCTTACAGGGGCACTGAAGCTTTCTTT. This gives the protein CSAYRGTEAFF. The V gene is TRBV20-1, the J gene TRBJ1-1; 7 bases are shared with TRBD1. CDR3 size: 11 residues. With 5 bases clipped from V and 4 bases from J, the junction kept 1 base outside the gene matches. From germline, CDR1 is DFQATT and CDR2 SNEGSKA (reference sequence).

The CDR3 is CASSQDRRGGIGYTF. The CDR3, as DNA: TGTGCCAGCAGCCAAGATCGGAGAGGGGGCATCGGCTACACCTTC. The gene calls are TRBV4-2 and TRBJ1-2; 7 bases fit TRBD1. This CDR3 comprises 15 residues. In germline, CDR1 is LGHNA, CDR2 YNFKEQ. Trimming removed 0 bases from V and 8 bases from J; junction bases left unmatched: 9.

A few counts support this clonotype. The V gene is TRBV18, the J gene TRBJ1-1; unclear D gene. The CDR3 length is 14 residues. The V end was cut by 0 bases, the J end by 0 bases, with 5 bases between. Germline CDR1 KGHSH, CDR2 LQKENI. CDR3 coding DNA: TGTGCCAGCTCACCACCGGGGATGAACACTGAAGCTTTCTTT. Its translation is CASSPPGMNTEAFF.

The V call is TRBV12-3 or TRBV12-4, the J call TRBJ2-5; 9 bases match TRBD1. The CDR3 loop spans 15 amino acids. Trimming cost V 5 bases and J 3 bases; bases outside gene matches: 7. The CDR3 DNA follows: TGTGCCAGCAGTCCAGGGACAGGGAGGGAAGAGACCCAGTACTTC. Amino acid sequence: CASSPGTGREETQYF.

V is TRBV4-2 and J is TRBJ2-1, with a possible D match to TRBD2 (5 bases). Germline CDR1 is LGHNA and CDR2 is YNFKEQ. Trimming removed 0 bases at V and 3 bases at J, with 12 bases between. CDR3 length: 16 residues. The CDR3 region has the DNA TGTGCCAGCAGCCAAGATTTACAAGGAGGCTACAATGAGCAGTTCTTC. It codes for CASSQDLQGGYNEQFF.

This clonotype is medium-sized by share. The chain carries TRBV19 and TRBJ2-1; D is undetermined. Germline V gene lookup returns CDR1 LNHDA and CDR2 SQIVND (reference sequence). V was cut by 6 bases and J by 7 bases, with 10 bases left in between. This CDR3 spans 12 amino acids. As DNA, the CDR3 is TGTGCCAGTAGCCAGAGACGGAATGAGCAGTTCTTC. It codes for CASSQRRNEQFF.

The genes are TRBV19 and TRBJ1-6, with 7 bases matching TRBD1. The V gene's germline CDR1 is LNHDA and CDR2 SQIVND (reference sequence). The CDR3 runs 14 residues. J was trimmed by 7 bases and V by 7 bases; bases with no gene match: 7. The CDR3 sequence is CASKREGANSPLHF. CDR3 DNA: TGTGCCAGTAAGCGGGAGGGGGCGAATTCACCCCTCCACTTT.

This clonotype is medium-sized (0.01 to 0.1%). The chain couples TRBV20-1 to TRBJ1-2; D possibly corresponds to TRBD1 (5 bases). The CDR3 is made up of 13 amino acids. The V gene's germline CDR1 is DFQATT and CDR2 SNEGSKA (reference sequence). The V end was cut by 5 bases, the J end by 1 base, with 11 bases between. The CDR3 DNA reads TGCAGTGCTCCCGTGGGGGGTAACTATGGCTACACCTTC. This codes for CSAPVGGNYGYTF.

The gene calls are TRBV9 and TRBJ2-1; the match to TRBD2 covers 10 bases. The germline CDR1 and CDR2 sequences are SGDLS and YYNGEE. The CDR3 runs to 15 residues. Losses at the gene ends were 0 bases for V and 5 bases for J; bases not matched to a gene: 2. CDR3 protein: CASSVVSGGHNEQFF. The CDR3 nucleotides are TGTGCCAGCAGCGTAGTTAGCGGGGGGCACAATGAGCAGTTCTTC.

The chain recombines TRBV5-1 with TRBJ2-5; D might be TRBD1 (6 bases). CDR1 and CDR2 (germline): SGHRS, YFSETQ. This CDR3 comprises 15 residues. Between the trimmed V and J ends, which lost 4 bases and 5 bases, there was a span of 18 bases. CDR3 protein: CASSTRQATLETQYF. For the CDR3, the DNA is TGCGCCAGCAGCACCCGACAGGCCACCCTCGAGACCCAGTACTTC.

This chain joins TRBV2 and TRBJ2-7; 8 nucleotides line up with TRBD2. The CDR3 has 13 amino acids. V lost 7 bases and J lost 2; bases outside the gene matches: 4. Germline V lookup: CDR1 SNHLY, CDR2 FYNNEI. The CDR3 sequence: CASKAGDAYEQYF. The CDR3 nucleotides are TGTGCCAGCAAAGCGGGGGACGCCTACGAGCAGTACTTC.

Relative to its sample, this clonotype is medium-sized. The chain recombines TRBV20-1 with TRBJ1-2; the D gene is possibly TRBD1 (5 bases). This CDR3 is built from 14 residues. V gave up 1 base and J gave up 5 bases, with 14 bases separating them. CDR1 and CDR2 from the germline V gene are DFQATT and SNEGSKA (reference sequence). CDR3 DNA sequence: TGCAGTGCTAGAGTAACAGGACGGACTTATGGCTACACCTTC. This translates into CSARVTGRTYGYTF.

The chain joins TRBV27 to TRBJ2-7; D is possibly TRBD1 (5 bases). The CDR3 loop spans 19 amino acids. Germline V gives CDR1 MNHEY, CDR2 SMNVEV (reference sequence). The V end was cut by 1 base, the J end by 1 base, with 23 bases between. CDR3 region: CASSLFPPRTQAPSYEQYF. CDR3 sequence (DNA): TGTGCCAGCAGTTTATTCCCCCCCCGGACACAGGCCCCGTCCTACGAGCAGTACTTC.

The chain combines TRBV7-2 with TRBJ2-2; D call uncertain. Trimming took 5 bases from V and 7 from J, leaving 5 bases between them. The CDR3 length is 11 residues. CDR1 SGHTA and CDR2 FQGNSA come from the germline V gene. The CDR3 sequence: CASSLSGELFF. The CDR3 DNA reads TGTGCCAGCAGCCTTAGCGGGGAGCTGTTTTTT.

This clonotype was found a few times. V usage is TRBV7-3 and J usage is TRBJ2-7, with 8 positions matching TRBD2. Germline CDR1 and CDR2: SGHTA and FQGTGA. The CDR3 runs to 15 residues. With 3 bases clipped from V and 2 bases from J, the junction kept 6 bases outside the gene matches. CDR3 nucleotides: TGTGCCAGCAGCTTGGGTAGCGGGGTAACCTACGAGCAGTACTTC. Translating it yields CASSLGSGVTYEQYF.

This clonotype was seen more than once but under ten times. The V gene is TRBV7-2, the J gene TRBJ1-1, with D unresolved. Germline CDR1 and CDR2: SGHTA and FQGNSA. The CDR3 has 15 amino acids. V lost 1 base to trimming and J lost 0 bases, with 9 bases between them. CDR3 DNA: TGTGCCAGCAGCTTAGTAGGATGGATGAACACTGAAGCTTTCTTT. Its protein is CASSLVGWMNTEAFF. The full variable domain, completed using reference TRBV7-2 and TRBJ1-1, is GAGVSQSPSNKVTEKGKDVELRCDPISGHTALYWYRQSLGQGLEFLIYFQGNSAPDKSGLPSDRFSAERTGGSVSTLTIQRTQQEDSAVYLCASSLVGWMNTEAFFGQGTRLTVV.

This clonotype is medium-sized by share. This chain links TRBV30 with TRBJ2-2, with no clear D. There are 14 residues in the CDR3. Germline V CDR1 and CDR2: GTSNPN, SVGIG (reference sequence). Trimming removed 4 bases from V and 0 bases from J, with 9 bases in between. The CDR3 nucleotides are TGTGCCTGGAACCCGTGGGCGAACACCGGGGAGCTGTTTTTT. Translated: CAWNPWANTGELFF. Together with reference TRBV30 and TRBJ2-2, the CDR3 gives the full variable domain: SQTIHQWPATLVQPVGSPLSLECTVEGTSNPNLYWYRQAAGRGLQLLFYSVGIGQISSEVPQNLSASRPQDRQFILSSKKLLLSDSGFYLCAWNPWANTGELFFGEGSRLTVL.

This clonotype was seen a few times. The chain combines TRBV4-2 with TRBJ1-1, with D perhaps TRBD1 (5 bases). The CDR3 has 14 amino acids. The V gene's germline CDR1 is LGHNA and CDR2 YNFKEQ. The V end lost 4 bases, the J end lost 1 base, and 10 bases lay between the germline ends. CDR3: CASSPGKRNTEAFF. The CDR3 coding sequence is TGTGCCAGCAGCCCAGGGAAAAGGAACACTGAAGCTTTCTTT.

CDR3 sequence: CSGLGTSGMTDTQYF. In nucleotides, the CDR3 is TGCAGCGGCCTCGGGACTAGCGGGATGACAGATACGCAGTATTTT. J is TRBJ2-3 and V is TRBV29-1; TRBD2 matches at 13 bases. The CDR3 has 15 amino acids. V trimming: 7 bases; J trimming: 3 bases; junction bases outside the gene matches: 7. Germline lookup yields CDR1 SQVTM and CDR2 ANQGSEA.

The chain links TRBV6-2 or TRBV6-3 to TRBJ2-7; 11 nucleotides agree with TRBD2. The V gene's germline CDR1 is MNHEY and CDR2 SVGEGT. The CDR3 is 16 amino acids. V gave up 7 bases and J gave up 3 bases; unmatched junction bases: 11. CDR3 nucleotide sequence: TGTGCCAGCATCCCCGCCCGACTAGCGGGGAGCTACGAGCAGTACTTC. The encoded protein is CASIPARLAGSYEQYF.

This clonotype came up a few times. The chain joins TRBV5-6 to TRBJ1-1; 11 nucleotides line up with TRBD1. V was clipped by 3 bases and J by 5 bases; unmatched bases: 0. Germline assignment: CDR1 SGHDT and CDR2 YYEEEE. CDR3 length equals 13 residues. In nucleotides, the CDR3 is TGTGCCAGCAGCTGGGACAGGGGGACTGAAGCTTTCTTT. As protein: CASSWDRGTEAFF.

The chain couples TRBV7-9 to TRBJ2-1; D not certain. The germline gives CDR1 SEHNR, CDR2 FQNEAQ (reference sequence). V shed 4 bases and J shed 8 bases, with 9 bases lying between them. The length of the CDR3 is 12 residues. The CDR3 region is CASSWMAYEQFF. The DNA for the CDR3 is TGTGCCAGCAGCTGGATGGCCTATGAGCAGTTCTTC.

This clonotype qualifies as medium-sized (0.01 to 0.1%). V usage is TRBV7-2 and J usage is TRBJ2-5, with TRBD2 matching 14 bases. The V segment lost 6 bases and the J segment 5 bases; nucleotides outside the gene matches: 8. CDR3 length equals 16 residues. The germline V gene has CDR1 SGHTA and CDR2 FQGNSA. The CDR3: CASSYPGLAGVETQYF. The CDR3 DNA follows: TGTGCCAGCAGTTACCCGGGACTAGCGGGGGTGGAGACCCAGTACTTC.

The V and J genes are TRBV2 and TRBJ1-2; the D is unclear. The CDR3 consists of 12 residues. V was cut by 11 bases and J by 8 bases, with 18 bases left in between. CDR1 is SNHLY and CDR2 is FYNNEI in the germline V gene. CDR3 nucleotide sequence: TGTGCCTGGCGGATCAGTTCGTGGGGCTACACCTTC. This translates into CAWRISSWGYTF.

The V call is TRBV6-6, the J call TRBJ1-5, with a possible D match to TRBD1 (5 bases). With 2 bases removed from V and 0 bases from J, the gap between germline ends came to 14 bases. This CDR3 region has 17 residues. Germline V gene lookup returns CDR1 MNHNY and CDR2 SVGAGI (reference sequence). For the CDR3, the DNA is TGTGCCAGCAGTTACGCAACAGGCGCCTATAGCAATCAGCCCCAGCATTTT. It is translated as CASSYATGAYSNQPQHF.

This clonotype came up a few times. The genes are TRBV20-1 and TRBJ2-5; no firm D call. Germline CDR1 DFQATT, CDR2 SNEGSKA (reference sequence). CDR3 length equals 14 residues. V was clipped by 1 base and J by 1 base, with 10 bases between them. CDR3 nucleotides: TGCAGTGCTAGAGGGGCGGCAGCCCAAGAGACCCAGTACTTC. It yields the protein CSARGAAAQETQYF.

This sequence joins TRBV20-1 and TRBJ2-7; tentatively, D is TRBD1 or TRBD2 (6 bases each). The V end was cut by 3 bases, the J end by 0 bases, with 12 bases between. The germline V gene encodes CDR1 DFQATT and CDR2 SNEGSKA (reference sequence). This CDR3 region has 14 residues. For the CDR3, the DNA is TGCAGTGCTAGCGACGGGGGCCTCTCCTACGAGCAGTACTTC. Translation gives CSASDGGLSYEQYF.

The rearrangement links TRBV7-4 to TRBJ1-3; TRBD1 matches at 8 bases. The CDR3 extends over 15 amino acids. The ends lost 7 bases at V and 4 bases at J; junction bases unmatched: 9. The germline V gene has CDR1 SGHVT and CDR2 SQSDAQ. This chain's CDR3 is CASTPTGDLGNTIYF. DNA for the CDR3: TGTGCCAGCACCCCGACAGGGGATTTGGGAAACACCATATATTTT. Combining the CDR3 with reference TRBV7-4 and TRBJ1-3 gives the whole variable domain GAGVSQSPRYKVAKRGRDVALRCDSISGHVTLYWYRQTLGQGSEVLTYSQSDAQRDKSGRPSGRFSAERPERSVSTLKIQRTEQGDSAVYLCASTPTGDLGNTIYFGEGSWLTVV.